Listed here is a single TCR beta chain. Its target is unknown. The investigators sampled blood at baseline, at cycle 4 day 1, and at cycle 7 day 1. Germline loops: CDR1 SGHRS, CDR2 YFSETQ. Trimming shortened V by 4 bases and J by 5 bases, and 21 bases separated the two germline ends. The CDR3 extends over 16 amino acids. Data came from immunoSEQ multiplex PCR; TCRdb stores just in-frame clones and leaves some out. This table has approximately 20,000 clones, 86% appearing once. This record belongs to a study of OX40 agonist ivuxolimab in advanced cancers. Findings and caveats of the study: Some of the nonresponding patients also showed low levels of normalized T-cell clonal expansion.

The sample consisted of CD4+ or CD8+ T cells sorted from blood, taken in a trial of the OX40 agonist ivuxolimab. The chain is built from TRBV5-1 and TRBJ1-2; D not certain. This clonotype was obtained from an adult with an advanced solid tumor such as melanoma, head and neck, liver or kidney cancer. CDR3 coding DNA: TGCGCCAGCAGCCCATCCGGGCAGGCGTCACCTTATGGCTACACCTTC. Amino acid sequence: CASSPSGQASPYGYTF.